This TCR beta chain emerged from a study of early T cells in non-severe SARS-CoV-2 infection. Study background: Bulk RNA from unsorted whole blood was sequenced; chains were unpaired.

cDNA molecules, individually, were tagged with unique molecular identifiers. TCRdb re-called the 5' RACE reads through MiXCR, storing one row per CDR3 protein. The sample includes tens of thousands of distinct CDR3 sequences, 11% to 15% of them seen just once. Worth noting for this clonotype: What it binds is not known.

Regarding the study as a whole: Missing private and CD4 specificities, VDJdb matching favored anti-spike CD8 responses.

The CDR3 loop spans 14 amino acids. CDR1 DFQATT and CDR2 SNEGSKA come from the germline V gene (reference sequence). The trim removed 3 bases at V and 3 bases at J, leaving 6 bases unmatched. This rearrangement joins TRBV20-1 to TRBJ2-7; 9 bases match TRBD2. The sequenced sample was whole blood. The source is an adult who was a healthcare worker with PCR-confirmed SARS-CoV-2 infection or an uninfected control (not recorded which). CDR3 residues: CSASGGRANYEQYF. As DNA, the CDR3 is TGCAGTGCTAGCGGCGGGAGGGCCAACTACGAGCAGTACTTC.